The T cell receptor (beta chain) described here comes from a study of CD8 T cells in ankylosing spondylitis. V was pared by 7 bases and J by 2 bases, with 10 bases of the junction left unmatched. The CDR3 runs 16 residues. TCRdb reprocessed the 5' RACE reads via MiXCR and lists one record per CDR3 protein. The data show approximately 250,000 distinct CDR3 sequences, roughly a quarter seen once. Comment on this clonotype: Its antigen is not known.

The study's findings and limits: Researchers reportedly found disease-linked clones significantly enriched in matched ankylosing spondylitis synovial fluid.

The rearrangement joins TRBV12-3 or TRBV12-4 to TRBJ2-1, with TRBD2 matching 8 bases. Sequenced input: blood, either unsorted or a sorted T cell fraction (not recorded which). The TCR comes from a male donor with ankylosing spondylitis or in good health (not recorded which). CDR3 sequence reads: CASKPRRGVTYNEQFF. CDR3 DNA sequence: TGTGCCAGCAAACCACGGCGGGGGGTAACCTACAATGAGCAGTTCTTC.